Shown below are 28 T cell receptor beta chains from a single sample sequenced in a study of CD8 T cells in Susac syndrome (dated by TCRdb to about 2019). Library method: the immunoSEQ multiplex PCR assay. RNA was extracted with the RNeasy kit and roughly 0.5 to 1 ug was reverse transcribed using random hexamers. TCRdb reprocessed the public reads (quality trimming at Q25 with fastp, clone calling with MiXCR) and kept in-frame beta chains. Entries that share a CDR3 protein sequence are merged under the most common genes and DNA. This sample lists roughly 180,000 distinct CDR3 sequences; roughly 95% were detected once. More than 0.1% of the sample lies in the top ten. The sample consisted of CD4+ T cells from PBMCs. Every receptor here comes from a human donor in good health.

This chain connects TRBV11-2 to TRBJ2-7; 13 bases line up with TRBD2. CDR1 SGHAT and CDR2 FQNNGV come from the germline V gene. V lost 5 bases and J lost 4; bases outside the gene matches: 5. The CDR3 length is 15 residues. CDR3 sequence (DNA): TGTGCCAGCAGCAAGCGGACTAGCGGGGGATACGAGCAGTACTTC. As protein: CASSKRTSGGYEQYF.

V and J are TRBV15 and TRBJ1-4; D may be TRBD1 (5 bases). The CDR3 is 17 residues long. V shed 0 bases and J shed 5 bases, with 16 bases lying between them. CDR1 and CDR2 (germline): LNHNV, YYDKDF (reference sequence). CDR3 sequence reads: CATSRDSIRAPNEKLFF. CDR3 sequence (DNA): TGTGCCACCAGCAGAGATTCTATCAGGGCCCCAAATGAAAAACTGTTTTTT. Together with reference TRBV15 and TRBJ1-4, the CDR3 gives the full variable domain: DAMVIQNPRYQVTQFGKPVTLSCSQTLNHNVMYWYQQKSSQAPKLLFHYYDKDFNNEADTPDNFQSRRPNTSFCFLDIRSPGLGDTAMYLCATSRDSIRAPNEKLFFGSGTQLSVL.

V and J are TRBV24-1 and TRBJ2-1; 10 bases line up with TRBD2. The germline V gene encodes CDR1 KGHDR and CDR2 SFDVKD. CDR3 length: 17 residues. V lost 2 bases and J lost 4; bases outside the gene matches: 7. As DNA, the CDR3 is TGTGCCACCAGTGATTCGCCGGGGACTAGCGAATACAATGAGCAGTTCTTC. Amino acid sequence: CATSDSPGTSEYNEQFF.

The chain couples TRBV4-3 to TRBJ2-3, with D perhaps matching TRBD1 or TRBD2 (5 bases each). CDR3 length equals 13 residues. Per germline, CDR1 LGHNA and CDR2 YSLEER. Trimming removed 0 bases from V and 14 bases from J, with 15 bases in between. The CDR3 bases are TGCGCCAGCAGCCAAGATACTGGGGACGGGTCGTATTTT. Translated: CASSQDTGDGSYF.

This chain links TRBV7-2 with TRBJ2-5; D is unresolved. CDR3 length: 13 amino acids. The V end was cut by 0 bases, the J end by 1 base, with 3 bases between. The V gene's germline CDR1 is SGHTA and CDR2 FQGNSA. This CDR3 is CASSLAIQETQYF. The CDR3 DNA sequence: TGTGCCAGCAGCTTAGCAATCCAAGAGACCCAGTACTTC.

The chain is built from TRBV6-2 or TRBV6-3 and TRBJ2-4, with D possibly being TRBD2 (5 bases). With 4 bases removed from V and 8 bases from J, the gap between germline ends came to 18 bases. The CDR3 length is 15 residues. Germline loops: CDR1 MNHEY, CDR2 SVGEGT. CDR3 region: CASSSAGGPGDIQYF. In DNA, the CDR3 is TGTGCCAGCAGTTCCGCGGGCGGCCCTGGGGACATTCAGTACTTC.

This chain links TRBV20-1 with TRBJ2-2; 7 bases fit TRBD2. CDR1 is DFQATT, CDR2 SNEGSKA, per germline (reference sequence). With V trimmed by 1 base and J by 1 base, 6 bases remained unmatched. This CDR3 region has 16 residues. This CDR3 is CSARVAASGNTGELFF. CDR3 DNA sequence: TGCAGTGCTAGAGTTGCGGCTAGCGGGAACACCGGGGAGCTGTTTTTT.

The chain has TRBV27 and TRBJ2-5; D is ambiguous. This CDR3 comprises 13 residues. CDR1 is MNHEY, CDR2 SMNVEV, per germline (reference sequence). Trimming took off 3 bases at V and 2 bases at J, with 7 bases between the two ends. The CDR3 sequence is CASSFSNQETQYF. CDR3 nucleotide sequence: TGTGCCAGCAGTTTTTCGAATCAAGAGACCCAGTACTTC.

The CDR3, as DNA: TGTGCCAGCAGCGTCCGGACAGGCGCCTACAATGAGCAGTTCTTC. Translated: CASSVRTGAYNEQFF. J is TRBJ2-1 and V is TRBV14; 7 bases map to TRBD1. Germline assignment: CDR1 SGHDN and CDR2 FVKESK. Germline trimming cut 5 bases from V and 2 bases from J; bases unmatched to any gene: 6. The CDR3 is made up of 15 amino acids.

The chain links TRBV15 to TRBJ1-4, with D maybe TRBD1 (6 bases). CDR1 is LNHNV, CDR2 YYDKDF, per germline (reference sequence). The length of the CDR3 is 16 residues. Trimming left V 3 bases short and J 7 bases short, with 18 bases between. Here the CDR3 DNA reads TGTGCCACCAGCAGTTCCGGGAGAGGGGGGGCTGAAAAACTGTTTTTT. It specifies CATSSSGRGGAEKLFF.

The V gene is TRBV29-1, the J gene TRBJ1-2, with TRBD1 matching over 8 bases. Germline CDR1 is SQVTM and CDR2 is ANQGSEA. Trimming cost V 7 bases and J 9 bases; bases outside gene matches: 4. The CDR3 is made up of 10 amino acids. The DNA of the CDR3 is TGCAGCGCCGGACAGGGACGCTACACCTTC. The encoded protein is CSAGQGRYTF.

The rearrangement links TRBV9 to TRBJ1-5; 10 bases match TRBD1. The germline V gene has CDR1 SGDLS and CDR2 YYNGEE. Unmatched junction bases numbered 5, after V lost 3 bases and J lost 5 bases. The CDR3 sequence is 15 residues long. This CDR3 is CASSGGQGEYQPQHF. DNA of the CDR3: TGTGCCAGCAGCGGCGGACAGGGGGAATATCAGCCCCAGCATTTT. The full variable domain, its missing parts supplied by reference TRBV9 and TRBJ1-5, is DSGVTQTPKHLITATGQRVTLRCSPRSGDLSVYWYQQSLDQGLQFLIQYYNGEERAKGNILERFSAQQFPDLHSELNLSSLELGDSALYFCASSGGQGEYQPQHFGDGTRLSIL.

The gene calls are TRBV20-1 and TRBJ1-2; the D is unclear. V was clipped by 4 bases and J by 13 bases, with 10 bases between them. The CDR3 is 9 residues long. Germline CDR1 and CDR2: DFQATT and SNEGSKA (reference sequence). The CDR3 region is CSATYRRTF. In nucleotides, the CDR3 is TGCAGTGCTACCTACCGGCGCACCTTC.

The sample holds one count of this clonotype. V usage is TRBV4-2 and J usage is TRBJ2-1; D remains ambiguous. The length of the CDR3 is 13 residues. V lost 1 base, J lost 9 bases, and 10 bases lay in between. Germline V CDR1 and CDR2: LGHNA, YNFKEQ. The CDR3 bases are TGTGCCAGCAGCCAAGGTTGGGTGGGTGAGCAGTTCTTC. This encodes CASSQGWVGEQFF.

The chain couples TRBV9 to TRBJ2-7, with D possibly matching TRBD1 (5 bases). This CDR3 has 14 residues. Germline V CDR1 and CDR2: SGDLS, YYNGEE. With 3 bases removed from V and 1 base from J, the gap between germline ends came to 11 bases. The CDR3 sequence is CASSATVDSYEQYF. The CDR3 bases are TGTGCCAGCAGCGCGACAGTTGATTCCTACGAGCAGTACTTC.

The chain carries TRBV20-1 and TRBJ2-1; D is ambiguous. Trimming left V 0 bases short and J 4 bases short, with 10 bases between. Germline lookup yields CDR1 DFQATT and CDR2 SNEGSKA (reference sequence). This CDR3 comprises 14 residues. CDR3 loop: CSARDHTVYNEQFF. CDR3 nucleotides: TGCAGTGCTAGAGATCACACAGTGTACAATGAGCAGTTCTTC.

The chain links TRBV25-1 to TRBJ1-2, with D hard to call. There are 13 residues in the CDR3. Germline V lookup: CDR1 MGHDK, CDR2 SYGVNS. V was trimmed by 1 base and J by 8 bases, leaving 11 bases between them. The DNA for the CDR3 is TGTGCCAGCAGTGAATCTCGGGCAGCCGGCTACACCTTC. Its translation: CASSESRAAGYTF.

The chain is built from TRBV27 and TRBJ1-5; D remains unclear. Germline V gene data show CDR1 as MNHEY and CDR2 as SMNVEV (reference sequence). V was pared by 5 bases and J by 6 bases, with 11 bases between. The CDR3 has 13 amino acids. The DNA of the CDR3 is TGTGCCAGCAGTCCGTTATTTGGTCAGCCCCAGCATTTT. It yields the protein CASSPLFGQPQHF.

The rearrangement joins TRBV20-1 to TRBJ1-4; D unclear. CDR1 DFQATT and CDR2 SNEGSKA come from the germline V gene (reference sequence). V dropped 0 bases and J dropped 11 bases, with 13 bases sitting between them. This CDR3 is 13 amino acids long. CDR3 residues: CSARDPVAGKLFF. CDR3 DNA sequence: TGCAGTGCTAGAGATCCGGTGGCCGGGAAACTGTTTTTT.

The chain uses TRBV6-1 and TRBJ2-7; TRBD1 matches 7 bases. The junction had 8 bases not matched to a gene; V was cut back by 6 bases and J by 3 bases. This CDR3 region has 14 residues. CDR1 is MNHNS, CDR2 SASEGT, per germline. The CDR3 DNA reads as TGTGCCAGCAGCCCGGGACAGTCGCTCTACGAGCAGTACTTC. Translated: CASSPGQSLYEQYF.

The V and J genes are TRBV29-1 and TRBJ2-7; no clear D. The CDR3 contains 11 residues. V was shortened by 7 bases and J by 4 bases, with 11 bases between the two germline ends. Germline CDR1 is SQVTM and CDR2 is ANQGSEA. The CDR3 reads CSAGHDYEQYF. Here the CDR3 DNA reads TGCAGCGCCGGGCATGATTACGAGCAGTACTTC.

V and J are TRBV20-1 and TRBJ1-1; D unclear. Germline CDR1 is DFQATT and CDR2 is SNEGSKA (reference sequence). The V end lost 4 bases, the J end lost 6 bases, and 12 bases lay between the germline ends. The CDR3 extends over 12 amino acids. The CDR3 protein is CSAILPGPEAFF. The CDR3 DNA reads as TGCAGTGCTATCCTGCCCGGCCCTGAAGCTTTCTTT.

The chain's CDR3 is CASRTSSYNEQFF. The CDR3 nucleotides read TGTGCCAGCAGGACTAGCTCCTACAATGAGCAGTTCTTC. V is TRBV5-4 and J is TRBJ2-1; the D gene is possibly TRBD2 (6 bases). From germline, CDR1 is SGHNT and CDR2 YYREEE (reference sequence). The CDR3 is 13 amino acids. Trimming stripped 5 bases from V and 0 bases from J, with 6 bases between.

V is TRBV4-3 and J is TRBJ2-3, with 11 bases aligning to TRBD2. The junction had 6 bases not matched to a gene; V was cut back by 0 bases and J by 4 bases. Germline lookup yields CDR1 LGHNA and CDR2 YSLEER. The CDR3 runs 17 residues. The CDR3 DNA is TGCGCCAGCAGCCAAGATTTGGCTAGCGGGAGGCCAGATACGCAGTATTTT. Its translation is CASSQDLASGRPDTQYF.

The V gene is TRBV4-2, the J gene TRBJ2-7; D gene uncertain. V lost 3 bases, J lost 3 bases, and 6 bases lay in between. The CDR3 totals 12 residues. The germline gives CDR1 LGHNA, CDR2 YNFKEQ. This CDR3 is CASSHLNYEQYF. Written as DNA, the CDR3 is TGTGCCAGCAGCCACCTTAACTACGAGCAGTACTTC.

This clonotype was detected only a few times. The chain couples TRBV3-1 to TRBJ2-7; no reliable D call. Germline V CDR1 and CDR2: LGHDT, YNNKEL (reference sequence). The germline V and J ends were trimmed by 3 bases and 6 bases, with 12 bases remaining between them. CDR3 length equals 13 residues. CDR3 DNA: TGTGCCAGCAGCCACGTCAGGTGGAGCGAGCAGTACTTC. This encodes CASSHVRWSEQYF.

This chain joins TRBV27 and TRBJ2-3; 7 nucleotides agree with TRBD2. V lost 4 bases, J lost 2 bases, and 9 bases stayed unmatched. The CDR3 runs 16 residues. Per the germline V gene, CDR1 is MNHEY and CDR2 is SMNVEV (reference sequence). The CDR3 sequence is CASSSTASGYTDTQYF. CDR3 in DNA: TGTGCCAGCAGTTCGACGGCTAGCGGATACACAGATACGCAGTATTTT.

The chain employs TRBV20-1 and TRBJ2-3, with D unclear. The CDR3 extends over 12 amino acids. Germline assignment: CDR1 DFQATT and CDR2 SNEGSKA (reference sequence). V was shortened by 7 bases and J by 4 bases, with 12 bases between the two germline ends. In DNA form, the CDR3 reads TGCAGTGACTCGACTTTCCCAGATACGCAGTATTTT. This encodes CSDSTFPDTQYF.